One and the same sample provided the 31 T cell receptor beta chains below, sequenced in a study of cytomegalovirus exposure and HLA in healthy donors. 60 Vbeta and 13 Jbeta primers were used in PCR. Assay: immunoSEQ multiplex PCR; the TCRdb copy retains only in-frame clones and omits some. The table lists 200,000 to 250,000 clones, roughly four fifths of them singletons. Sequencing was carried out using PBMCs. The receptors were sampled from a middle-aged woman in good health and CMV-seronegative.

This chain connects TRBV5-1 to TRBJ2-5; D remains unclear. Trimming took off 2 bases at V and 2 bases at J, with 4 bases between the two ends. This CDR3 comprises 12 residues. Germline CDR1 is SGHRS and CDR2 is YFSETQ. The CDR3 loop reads CASSLQQETQYF. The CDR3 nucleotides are TGCGCCAGCAGCTTACAGCAAGAGACCCAGTACTTC.

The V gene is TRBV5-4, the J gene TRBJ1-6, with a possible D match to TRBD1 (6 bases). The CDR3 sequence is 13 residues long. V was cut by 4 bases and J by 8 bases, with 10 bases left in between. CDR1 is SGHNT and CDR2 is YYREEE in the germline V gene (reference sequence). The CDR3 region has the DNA TGTGCCAGCAGCACAGGGAGTTATTCACCCCTCCACTTT. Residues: CASSTGSYSPLHF. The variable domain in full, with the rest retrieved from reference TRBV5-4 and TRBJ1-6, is ETGVTQSPTHLIKTRGQQVTLRCSSQSGHNTVSWYQQALGQGPQFIFQYYREEENGRGNFPPRFSGLQFPNYSSELNVNALELDDSALYLCASSTGSYSPLHFGNGTRLTVT.

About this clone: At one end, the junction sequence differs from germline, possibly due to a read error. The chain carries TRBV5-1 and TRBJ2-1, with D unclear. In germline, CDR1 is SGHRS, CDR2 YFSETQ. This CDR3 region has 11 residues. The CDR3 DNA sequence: TGCGCCAGCAGCTTGGAAGCGATATTAATCTTC. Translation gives CASSLEAILIF.

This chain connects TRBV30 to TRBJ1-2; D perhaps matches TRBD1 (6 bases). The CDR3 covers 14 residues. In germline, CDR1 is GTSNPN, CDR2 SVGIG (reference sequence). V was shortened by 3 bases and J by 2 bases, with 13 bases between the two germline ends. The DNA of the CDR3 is TGTGCCTGGAGGACTTTAGGACAGAACTATGGCTACACCTTC. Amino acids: CAWRTLGQNYGYTF. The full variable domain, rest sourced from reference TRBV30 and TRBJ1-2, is SQTIHQWPATLVQPVGSPLSLECTVEGTSNPNLYWYRQAAGRGLQLLFYSVGIGQISSEVPQNLSASRPQDRQFILSSKKLLLSDSGFYLCAWRTLGQNYGYTFGSGTRLTVV.

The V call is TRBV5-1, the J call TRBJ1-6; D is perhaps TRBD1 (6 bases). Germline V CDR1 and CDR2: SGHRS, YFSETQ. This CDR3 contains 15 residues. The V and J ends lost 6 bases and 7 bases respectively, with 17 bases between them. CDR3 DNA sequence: TGCGCCAGCAAGGCGGGGGGCAATCAGAATTCACCCCTCCACTTT. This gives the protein CASKAGGNQNSPLHF.

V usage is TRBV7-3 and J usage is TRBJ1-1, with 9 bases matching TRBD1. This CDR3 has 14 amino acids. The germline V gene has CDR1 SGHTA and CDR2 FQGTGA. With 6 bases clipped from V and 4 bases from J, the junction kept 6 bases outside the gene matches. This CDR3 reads CASSLLGQGTEAFF. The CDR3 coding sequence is TGTGCCAGCAGTTTACTGGGACAGGGCACTGAAGCTTTCTTT.

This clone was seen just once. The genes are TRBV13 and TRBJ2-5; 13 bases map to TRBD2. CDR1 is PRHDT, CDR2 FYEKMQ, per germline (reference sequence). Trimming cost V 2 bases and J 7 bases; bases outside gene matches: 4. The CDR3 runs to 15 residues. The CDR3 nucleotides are TGTGCCAGCAGCTTATATCGGACTAGCGGGGGGACCCAGTACTTC. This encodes CASSLYRTSGGTQYF.

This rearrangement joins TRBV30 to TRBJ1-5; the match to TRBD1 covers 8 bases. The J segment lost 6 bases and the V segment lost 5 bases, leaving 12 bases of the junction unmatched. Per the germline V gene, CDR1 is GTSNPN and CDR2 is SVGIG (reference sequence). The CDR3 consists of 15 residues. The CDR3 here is CAWGGLGTGGQPQHF. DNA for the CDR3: TGTGCCTGGGGTGGACTCGGGACAGGCGGTCAGCCCCAGCATTTT.

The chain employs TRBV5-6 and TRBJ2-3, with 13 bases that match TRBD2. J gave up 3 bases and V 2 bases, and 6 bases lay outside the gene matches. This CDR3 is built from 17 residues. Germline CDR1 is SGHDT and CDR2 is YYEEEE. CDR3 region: CASSFPGLAGVTDTQYF. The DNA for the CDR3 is TGTGCCAGCAGCTTTCCCGGACTAGCGGGGGTTACAGATACGCAGTATTTT.

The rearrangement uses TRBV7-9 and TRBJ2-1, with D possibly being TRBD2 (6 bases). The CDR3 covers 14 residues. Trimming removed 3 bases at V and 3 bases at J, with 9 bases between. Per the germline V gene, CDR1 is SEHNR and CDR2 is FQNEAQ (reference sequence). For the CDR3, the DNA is TGTGCCAGCAGCTTTAGCGGCGACTACAATGAGCAGTTCTTC. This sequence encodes CASSFSGDYNEQFF.

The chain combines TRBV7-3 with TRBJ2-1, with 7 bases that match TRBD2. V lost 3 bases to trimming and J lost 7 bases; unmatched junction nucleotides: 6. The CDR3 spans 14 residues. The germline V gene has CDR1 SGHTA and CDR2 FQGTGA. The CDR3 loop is CASSFFGGRNEQFF. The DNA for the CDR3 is TGTGCCAGCAGCTTTTTCGGGGGGAGGAATGAGCAGTTCTTC.

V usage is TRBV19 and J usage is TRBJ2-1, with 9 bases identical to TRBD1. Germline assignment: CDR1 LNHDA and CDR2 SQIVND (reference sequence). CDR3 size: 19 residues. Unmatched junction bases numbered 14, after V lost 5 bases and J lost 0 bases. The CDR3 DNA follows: TGTGCCAGTAGTTCCCTCTGGACAGGGGAAGGGGGCTCCTACAATGAGCAGTTCTTC. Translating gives CASSSLWTGEGGSYNEQFF. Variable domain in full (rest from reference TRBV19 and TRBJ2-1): DGGITQSPKYLFRKEGQNVTLSCEQNLNHDAMYWYRQDPGQGLRLIYYSQIVNDFQKGDIAEGYSVSREKKESFPLTVTSAQKNPTAFYLCASSSLWTGEGGSYNEQFFGPGTRLTVL.

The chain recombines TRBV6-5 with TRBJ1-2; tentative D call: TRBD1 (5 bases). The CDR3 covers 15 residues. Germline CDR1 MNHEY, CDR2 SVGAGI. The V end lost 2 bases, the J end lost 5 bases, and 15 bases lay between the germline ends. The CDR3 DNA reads TGTGCCAGCAGTTACGCACAGGCGGAAGGTTATGGCTACACCTTC. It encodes CASSYAQAEGYGYTF.

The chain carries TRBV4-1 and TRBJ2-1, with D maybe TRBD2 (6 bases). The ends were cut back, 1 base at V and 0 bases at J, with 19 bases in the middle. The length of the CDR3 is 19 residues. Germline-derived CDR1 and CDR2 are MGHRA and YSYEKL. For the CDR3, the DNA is TGCGCCAGCAGCCAAGCTCCCGGGACTTTATCCGTCTCCTACAATGAGCAGTTCTTC. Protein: CASSQAPGTLSVSYNEQFF.

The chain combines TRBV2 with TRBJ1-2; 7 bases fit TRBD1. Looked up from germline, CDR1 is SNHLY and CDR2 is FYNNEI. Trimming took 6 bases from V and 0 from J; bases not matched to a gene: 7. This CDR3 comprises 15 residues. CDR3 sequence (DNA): TGTGCCAGCAGGGTCGGGACAGATCCTAACTATGGCTACACCTTC. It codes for CASRVGTDPNYGYTF.

The CDR3 DNA is TGTGCCAGCAGCCCAGGGGGCTATGGCTACACCTTC. Protein product: CASSPGGYGYTF. The rearrangement uses TRBV5-4 and TRBJ1-2, with TRBD1 matching 7 bases. There are 12 residues in the CDR3. CDR1 is SGHNT and CDR2 is YYREEE in the germline V gene (reference sequence). V was pared by 4 bases and J by 4 bases, with 1 base of the junction left unmatched.

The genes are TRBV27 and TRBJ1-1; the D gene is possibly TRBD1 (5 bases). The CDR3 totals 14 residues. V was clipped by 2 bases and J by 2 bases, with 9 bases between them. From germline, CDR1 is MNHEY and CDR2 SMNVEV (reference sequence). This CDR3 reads CASSLGAANTEAFF. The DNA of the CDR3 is TGTGCCAGCAGTTTAGGGGCCGCAAACACTGAAGCTTTCTTT.

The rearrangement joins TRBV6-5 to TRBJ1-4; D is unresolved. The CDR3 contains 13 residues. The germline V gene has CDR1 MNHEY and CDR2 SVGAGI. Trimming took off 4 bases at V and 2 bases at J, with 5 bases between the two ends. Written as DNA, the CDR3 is TGTGCCAGCAGTTCCGAGACTAATGAAAAACTGTTTTTT. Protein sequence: CASSSETNEKLFF.

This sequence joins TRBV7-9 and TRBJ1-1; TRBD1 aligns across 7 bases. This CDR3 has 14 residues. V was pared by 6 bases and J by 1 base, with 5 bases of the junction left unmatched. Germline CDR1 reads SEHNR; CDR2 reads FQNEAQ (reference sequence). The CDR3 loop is CASSSTGENTEAFF. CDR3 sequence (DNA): TGTGCCAGCAGTTCTACAGGGGAGAACACTGAAGCTTTCTTT.

The CDR3 bases are TGTGCCAGCAGCTGGGTTTCCGGGACAGGGTTTGAGGTGGTGTTTTTT. This sequence encodes CASSWVSGTGFEVVFF. The chain joins TRBV7-9 to TRBJ1-4; 9 bases are shared with TRBD1. This CDR3 has 16 amino acids. The V gene's germline CDR1 is SEHNR and CDR2 FQNEAQ (reference sequence). V gave up 4 bases and J gave up 15 bases; unmatched junction bases: 18. Full variable domain (rest looked up from reference TRBV7-9 and TRBJ1-4): DTGVSQNPRHKITKRGQNVTFRCDPISEHNRLYWYRQTLGQGPEFLTYFQNEAQLEKSRLLSDRFSAERPKGSFSTLEIQRTEQGDSAMYLCASSWVSGTGFEVVFFGSGTQLSVL.

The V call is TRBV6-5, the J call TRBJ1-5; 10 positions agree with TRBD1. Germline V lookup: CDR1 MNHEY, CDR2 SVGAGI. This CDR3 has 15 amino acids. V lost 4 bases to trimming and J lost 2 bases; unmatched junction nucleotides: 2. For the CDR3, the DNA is TGTGCCAGCAGTTCCGGGACAGGGGGCAATCAGCCCCAGCATTTT. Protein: CASSSGTGGNQPQHF.

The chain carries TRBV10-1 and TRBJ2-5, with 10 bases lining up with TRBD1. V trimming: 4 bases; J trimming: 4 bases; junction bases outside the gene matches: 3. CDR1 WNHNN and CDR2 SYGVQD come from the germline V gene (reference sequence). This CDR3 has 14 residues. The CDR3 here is CASSVGQGGETQYF. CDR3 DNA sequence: TGCGCCAGCAGTGTAGGACAGGGGGGAGAGACCCAGTACTTC.

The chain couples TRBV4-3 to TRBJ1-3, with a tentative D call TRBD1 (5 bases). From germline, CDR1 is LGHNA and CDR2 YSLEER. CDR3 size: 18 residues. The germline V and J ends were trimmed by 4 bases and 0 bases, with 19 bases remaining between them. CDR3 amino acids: CASSPHAGRQISGNTIYF. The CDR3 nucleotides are TGCGCCAGCAGCCCCCACGCAGGGCGGCAGATCTCTGGAAACACCATATATTTT.

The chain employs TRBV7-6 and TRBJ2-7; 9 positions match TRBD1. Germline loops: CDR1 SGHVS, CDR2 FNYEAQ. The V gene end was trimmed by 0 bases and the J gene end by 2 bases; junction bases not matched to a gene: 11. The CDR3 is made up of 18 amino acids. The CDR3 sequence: CASSLAHASGTGTYEQYF. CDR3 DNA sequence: TGTGCCAGCAGCTTAGCGCATGCATCCGGGACAGGGACCTACGAGCAGTACTTC.

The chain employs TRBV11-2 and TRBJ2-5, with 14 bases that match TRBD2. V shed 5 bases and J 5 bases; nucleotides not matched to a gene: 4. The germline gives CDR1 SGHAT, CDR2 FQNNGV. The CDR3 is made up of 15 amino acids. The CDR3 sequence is CASSGTSGGGETQYF. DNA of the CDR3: TGTGCCAGCAGCGGGACTAGCGGGGGAGGTGAGACCCAGTACTTC.

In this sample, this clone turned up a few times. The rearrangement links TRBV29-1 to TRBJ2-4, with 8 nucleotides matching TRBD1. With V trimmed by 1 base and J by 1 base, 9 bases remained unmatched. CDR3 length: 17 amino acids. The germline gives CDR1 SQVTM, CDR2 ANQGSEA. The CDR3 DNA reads TGCAGCGTTGAAGCACGGACAGGGCCGGAGGCCAAAAACATTCAGTACTTC. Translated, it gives CSVEARTGPEAKNIQYF.

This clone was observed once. The CDR3 reads CAISPGQGLYEQYF. The DNA for the CDR3 is TGTGCCATCAGTCCGGGACAGGGGCTCTACGAGCAGTACTTC. The rearrangement links TRBV10-3 to TRBJ2-7, with 10 nucleotides matching TRBD1. Germline V gene sequence: CDR1 ENHRY, CDR2 SYGVKD. The CDR3 extends over 14 amino acids. Trimming at V came to 5 bases and at J to 3 bases, leaving 4 bases not matched to a gene.

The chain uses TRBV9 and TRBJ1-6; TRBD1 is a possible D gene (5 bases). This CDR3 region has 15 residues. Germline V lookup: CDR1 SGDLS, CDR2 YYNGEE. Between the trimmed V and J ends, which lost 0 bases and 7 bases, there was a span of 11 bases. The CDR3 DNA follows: TGTGCCAGCAGCGTAGATCGGGGGAAAAATTCACCCCTCCACTTT. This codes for CASSVDRGKNSPLHF.

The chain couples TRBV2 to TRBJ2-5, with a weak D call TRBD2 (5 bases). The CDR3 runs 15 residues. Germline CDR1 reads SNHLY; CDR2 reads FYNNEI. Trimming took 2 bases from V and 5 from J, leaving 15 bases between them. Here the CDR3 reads CASSELERPWETQYF. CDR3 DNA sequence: TGTGCCAGCAGTGAATTGGAGCGGCCGTGGGAGACCCAGTACTTC.

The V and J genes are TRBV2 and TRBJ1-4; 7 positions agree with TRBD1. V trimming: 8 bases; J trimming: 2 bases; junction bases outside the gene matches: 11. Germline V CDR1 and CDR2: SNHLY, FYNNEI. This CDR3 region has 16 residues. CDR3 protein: CASQAGGPRTNEKLFF. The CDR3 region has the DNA TGTGCCAGCCAAGCAGGGGGACCCAGGACTAATGAAAAACTGTTTTTT.

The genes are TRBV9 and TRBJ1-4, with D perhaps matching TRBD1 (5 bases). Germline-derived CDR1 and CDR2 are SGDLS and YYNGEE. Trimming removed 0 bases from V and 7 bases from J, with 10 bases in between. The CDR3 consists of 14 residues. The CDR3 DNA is TGTGCCAGCAGCGTAGGGGTTGGGGCTGAAAAACTGTTTTTT. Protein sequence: CASSVGVGAEKLFF.